This TCR beta chain was observed in a study of T cell changes during pregnancy in multiple sclerosis. The V end lost 1 base, the J end lost 1 base, and 7 bases lay between the germline ends. Germline lookup yields CDR1 MNHNS and CDR2 SASEGT. The CDR3 has 14 amino acids. Clones were sequenced by immunoSEQ multiplex PCR, and TCRdb holds only the in-frame ones, with some missing. The table records around 95,000 clones, around 92% of them present only once. The TCR originated in a female donor with multiple sclerosis, enrolled in a pregnancy study. The gene calls are TRBV6-1 and TRBJ1-2; D not resolved. The sample was peripheral blood, taken after pregnancy. The CDR3 DNA sequence: TGTGCCAGCAGTGAAGGCGGCAGTAACTATGGCTACACCTTC. Translated, it gives CASSEGGSNYGYTF.